The clone carrying this T cell receptor beta chain was found a few times. How the authors handled the data: Amplified reference gene primers provided the basis for estimating nucleated cell counts. The protocol was immunoSEQ multiplex PCR, while the TCRdb copy is restricted to in-frame clones and leaves out a portion. That table gives V, J and clone size, and the DNA gave D and trimming. There are 250,000 or so clones in the sample; 75% to 90% occur only once, and approximately 3% lies in the top ten. The V gene's germline CDR1 is SGHTA and CDR2 FQGNSA. This CDR3 contains 14 residues. With 5 bases clipped from V and 5 bases from J, the junction kept 8 bases outside the gene matches. The data were obtained in a study of blood T cell repertoires in COVID-19. Study background: Samples of COVID-19 (acute and convalescent) were obtained from the United States, Italy and Spain. Sample material is recorded as cDNA or gDNA derived from T cells, B-cell-depleted T cells, or PBMCs.

The source material was peripheral blood. The chain employs TRBV7-2 and TRBJ2-7; 8 bases align to TRBD1. The receptor was derived from a woman aged 25-40 years with active or convalescent COVID-19. The chain's CDR3 is CASSLRTGSHEQYF. The CDR3 nucleotides are TGTGCCAGCAGCCTTCGGACAGGGTCCCACGAGCAGTACTTC.